This T cell receptor (beta chain) was recorded in a study of CD8 T cells in Susac syndrome. V gave up 3 bases and J gave up 0 bases; unmatched junction bases: 11. In germline, CDR1 is MNHEY, CDR2 SVGEGT. This CDR3 is 19 amino acids long. The RNA input was roughly 0.45 to 1 ug, and it was reverse transcribed with random hexamers. TCRdb re-called the immunoSEQ multiplex PCR reads through MiXCR, storing one row per CDR3 protein. The sample has 170,000 or so distinct CDR3 sequences; roughly 92% are singletons. V and J are TRBV6-2 or TRBV6-3 and TRBJ2-6, with TRBD1 identical over 7 bases. This sequence was found in a human donor with multiple sclerosis. Sequenced: CD4+ T cells from PBMCs. Written as DNA, the CDR3 is TGTGCCAGCAGTTATCTCCCCGGGACAGCAGACTCTGGGGCCAACGTCCTGACTTTC. It yields the protein CASSYLPGTADSGANVLTF.